The 10 T cell receptor beta chains in this list originate from one sample, sequenced in a study of blood T cell repertoires in COVID-19. The repertoire was sequenced with immunoSEQ multiplex PCR; TCRdb's copy has only in-frame clones and lacks some. The top ten clones hold roughly 25% of a sample with roughly 90,000 clones, about 82% of them seen once. What was sequenced was peripheral blood. Receptors originate from a human donor in a cohort sampled during active COVID-19.

The genes are TRBV14 and TRBJ2-2, with a weak D call TRBD2 (6 bases). Germline V CDR1 and CDR2: SGHDN, FVKESK. CDR3 length equals 14 residues. V lost 4 bases to trimming and J lost 5 bases, with 11 bases between them. The CDR3 loop reads CASSPGGGTGELFF. The CDR3 DNA reads TGTGCCAGCAGCCCAGGTGGGGGGACCGGGGAGCTGTTTTTT.

CDR3 nucleotides: TGTGCCAGCGGCGTCGGCGAGACAAACCAGTATTTT. Translation gives CASGVGETNQYF. The chain has TRBV5-4 and TRBJ2-3; D unclear. This CDR3 has 12 residues. Germline assignment: CDR1 SGHNT and CDR2 YYREEE (reference sequence). Trimming took off 7 bases at V and 12 bases at J, with 18 bases between the two ends.

V usage is TRBV2 and J usage is TRBJ2-3, with TRBD2 matching over 8 bases. Germline V gene data show CDR1 as SNHLY and CDR2 as FYNNEI. CDR3 size: 16 residues. After removal of 3 bases from V and 4 bases from J, the junction contained 9 bases not matched to a gene. The CDR3 nucleotides are TGTGCCAGCAGTGAGGGGGTAGCGGGGATCCCAGATACGCAGTATTTT. The encoded protein is CASSEGVAGIPDTQYF.

This clone was found a few times. The chain recombines TRBV6-5 with TRBJ2-7; TRBD2 is a possible D gene (7 bases). Looked up from germline, CDR1 is MNHEY and CDR2 is SVGAGI. V was shortened by 0 bases and J by 6 bases, with 15 bases between the two germline ends. The CDR3 totals 15 residues. This CDR3 is CASSYSFGGRFEQYF. CDR3 nucleotide sequence: TGTGCCAGCAGTTACTCGTTCGGGGGGCGGTTCGAGCAGTACTTC.

In DNA form, the CDR3 reads TGTGCCACCAAGCGGGACAATGAGCAGTTCTTC. The encoded protein is CATKRDNEQFF. The chain has TRBV15 and TRBJ2-1, with D possibly TRBD2 on 6 matching bases. The CDR3 has 11 residues. V shed 7 bases and J shed 5 bases, with 6 bases lying between them. Germline V CDR1 and CDR2: LNHNV, YYDKDF (reference sequence).

This chain links TRBV28 with TRBJ2-1, with 12 positions matching TRBD2. CDR3 length equals 15 residues. Germline V gene sequence: CDR1 MDHEN, CDR2 SYDVKM. Trimming cost V 7 bases and J 6 bases; bases outside gene matches: 7. The CDR3 DNA follows: TGTGCCAGCAACGGACTAGCGGGATTTAGCAATGAGCAGTTCTTC. The encoded protein is CASNGLAGFSNEQFF. The whole variable domain, remainder taken from reference TRBV28 and TRBJ2-1, is DVKVTQSSRYLVKRTGEKVFLECVQDMDHENMFWYRQDPGLGLRLIYFSYDVKMKEKGDIPEGYSVSREKKERFSLILESASTNQTSMYLCASNGLAGFSNEQFFGPGTRLTVL.

The chain carries TRBV5-6 and TRBJ2-7; D is uncertain. Trimming cost V 0 bases and J 4 bases, with 5 bases left between them. The germline V gene has CDR1 SGHDT and CDR2 YYEEEE. CDR3 size: 12 residues. This chain's CDR3 is CASSLGGYEQYF. The CDR3 DNA follows: TGTGCCAGCAGCTTGGGCGGATACGAGCAGTACTTC.

This chain uses TRBV7-2 with TRBJ2-1; D possibly corresponds to TRBD2 (7 bases). The CDR3 loop spans 16 amino acids. CDR1 SGHTA and CDR2 FQGNSA come from the germline V gene. Trimming left V 1 base short and J 7 bases short, with 17 bases between. The CDR3 DNA sequence: TGTGCCAGCAGCTTAGGTTGGGGGGGTACAGGGAATGAGCAGTTCTTC. Residues: CASSLGWGGTGNEQFF. Supplemented by reference TRBV7-2 and TRBJ2-1, the full variable domain reads GAGVSQSPSNKVTEKGKDVELRCDPISGHTALYWYRQSLGQGLEFLIYFQGNSAPDKSGLPSDRFSAERTGGSVSTLTIQRTQQEDSAVYLCASSLGWGGTGNEQFFGPGTRLTVL.

The chain couples TRBV5-5 to TRBJ2-3, with D hard to call. Germline assignment: CDR1 SGHKS and CDR2 YYEKEE (reference sequence). This CDR3 region has 14 residues. V lost 3 bases and J 0 bases, leaving 8 bases between the germline ends. The DNA of the CDR3 is TGTGCCAGCAGCTCCTCGGTTAGCACAGATACGCAGTATTTT. Translation: CASSSSVSTDTQYF.

This sequence joins TRBV5-1 and TRBJ1-4, with D possibly being TRBD1 (5 bases). CDR1 is SGHRS, CDR2 YFSETQ, per germline. V was cut by 3 bases and J by 3 bases, with 15 bases left in between. The CDR3 totals 16 residues. The CDR3 coding sequence is TGCGCCAGCAGCTCCCCAGGGACTCAGGCTAATGAAAAACTGTTTTTT. It yields the protein CASSSPGTQANEKLFF.